This entry is about one T cell receptor beta chain. This entry comes from a study of T cells after somatic rescue of genetic block. The CDR3 has 13 amino acids. The V end was cut by 8 bases, the J end by 3 bases, with 11 bases between. Germline V CDR1 and CDR2: MNHEY, SMNVEV (reference sequence). Data came from immunoSEQ multiplex PCR; TCRdb stores just in-frame clones and leaves some out. The table lists roughly 7,000 clones, approximately 80% of them singletons. This sequence was found in a boy between 10 and 17 years old. This chain joins TRBV27 and TRBJ2-1; D not certain. Sequenced sample: peripheral blood mononuclear cells (PBMCs). The CDR3 region has the DNA TGTGCCAGCTACACGAGCTTCTACAATGAGCAGTTCTTC. Amino acids: CASYTSFYNEQFF.